This TCR beta chain was sequenced for a study of blood T cell repertoires in COVID-19. Study in general: COVID-19 samples collected from the United States, Italy and Spain covered acute and convalescent phases. The cDNA or gDNA used as material had been derived from T cells, B-cell-depleted T cells, or PBMCs.

In the original processing: Researchers report that nucleated cell counts were estimated from reference gene primer amplification. TCRdb keeps only in-frame clones here, not all; method: immunoSEQ multiplex PCR. That table is the source of V, J and clone size, and D and trimming were worked out from the DNA. The sample lists about 210,000 clones; around 90% were seen once. This receptor was identified in a man aged 30 to 39 with acute or convalescent COVID-19. Sequenced sample: peripheral blood.

The CDR3 protein is CASSAGTIGGGSQETQYF. The CDR3 DNA reads as TGTGCCAGCAGTGCCGGGACTATTGGCGGGGGCTCACAAGAGACCCAGTACTTC. The J gene is TRBJ2-5, the V gene TRBV2; TRBD2 might be the D (7 bases). CDR1 SNHLY and CDR2 FYNNEI come from the germline V gene. The CDR3 covers 18 residues. Trimming took 4 bases from V and 2 from J, leaving 23 bases between them.